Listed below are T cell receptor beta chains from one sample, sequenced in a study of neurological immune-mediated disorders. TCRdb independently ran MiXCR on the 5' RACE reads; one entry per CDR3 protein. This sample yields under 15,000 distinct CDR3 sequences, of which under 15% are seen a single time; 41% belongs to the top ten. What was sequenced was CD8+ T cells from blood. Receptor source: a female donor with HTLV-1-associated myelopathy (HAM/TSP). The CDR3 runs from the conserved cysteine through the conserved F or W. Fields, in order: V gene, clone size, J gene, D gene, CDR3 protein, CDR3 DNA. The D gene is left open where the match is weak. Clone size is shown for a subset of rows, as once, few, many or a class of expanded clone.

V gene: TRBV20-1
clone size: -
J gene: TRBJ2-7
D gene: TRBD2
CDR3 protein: CSATGLAVDFYEQYF
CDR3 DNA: TGCAGTGCTACCGGTCTAGCGGTAGATTTTTACGAGCAGTACTTC

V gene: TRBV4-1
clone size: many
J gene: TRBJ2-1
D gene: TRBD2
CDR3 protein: CASSQVGTSGGVDEQFF
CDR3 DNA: TGCGCCAGCAGCCAAGTGGGGACTAGCGGGGGGGTCGATGAGCAGTTCTTC

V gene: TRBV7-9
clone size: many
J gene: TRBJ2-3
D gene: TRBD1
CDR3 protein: CASRPPDGWDRLPDTQYF
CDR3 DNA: TGTGCCAGCAGGCCCCCTGATGGCTGGGACAGACTTCCGGATACGCAGTATTTT

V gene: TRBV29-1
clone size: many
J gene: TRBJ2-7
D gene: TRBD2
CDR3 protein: CSVGLAGYEQYF
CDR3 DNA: TGCAGCGTCGGACTAGCTGGGTACGAGCAGTACTTC

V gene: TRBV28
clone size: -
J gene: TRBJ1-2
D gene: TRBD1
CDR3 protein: CASSLTTGFYGYTF
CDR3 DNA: TGTGCCAGCAGTTTAACGACAGGGTTCTATGGCTACACCTTC

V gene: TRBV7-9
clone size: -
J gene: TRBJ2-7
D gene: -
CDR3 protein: CASSLGAYNEQHF
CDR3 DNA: TGTGCCAGCAGCCTCGGGGCCTACAATGAGCAGCACTTC

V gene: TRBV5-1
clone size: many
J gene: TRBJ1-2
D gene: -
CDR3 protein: CASSIGRTYGYTF
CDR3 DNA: TGCGCCAGCAGCATCGGACGGACCTATGGCTACACCTTC

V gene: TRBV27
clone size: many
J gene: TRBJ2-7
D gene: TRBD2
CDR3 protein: CASSRGTSGAGEQYF
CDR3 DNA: TGTGCCAGCAGTCGCGGGACTAGCGGGGCCGGGGAGCAGTACTTC

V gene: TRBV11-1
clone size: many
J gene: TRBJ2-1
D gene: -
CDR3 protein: CASSLGTRGEQFF
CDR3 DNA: TGTGCCAGCAGCTTAGGGACCCGGGGTGAGCAGTTCTTC

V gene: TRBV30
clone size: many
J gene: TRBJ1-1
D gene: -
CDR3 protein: CAWSAQANTEAFF
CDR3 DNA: TGTGCCTGGAGTGCCCAGGCAAACACTGAAGCTTTCTTT

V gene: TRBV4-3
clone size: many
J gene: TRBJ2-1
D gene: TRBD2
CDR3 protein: CASSQGGLAGENEQFF
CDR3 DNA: TGCGCCAGCAGCCAAGGGGGACTAGCGGGGGAAAATGAGCAGTTCTTC

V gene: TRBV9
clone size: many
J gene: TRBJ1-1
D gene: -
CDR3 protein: CASSPLAGAEAFF
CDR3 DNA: TGTGCCAGCAGCCCCCTCGCAGGGGCGGAAGCTTTCTTT

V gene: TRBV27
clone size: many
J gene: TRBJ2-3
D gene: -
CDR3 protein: CASSLARRQLDTQYF
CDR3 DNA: TGTGCCAGCAGTTTAGCCCGCAGGCAACTAGATACGCAGTATTTT

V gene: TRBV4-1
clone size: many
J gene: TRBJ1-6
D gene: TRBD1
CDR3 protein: CASSQDGDSYSPLHF
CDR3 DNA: TGCGCCAGCAGCCAAGATGGGGACAGTTATTCACCCCTCCACTTT

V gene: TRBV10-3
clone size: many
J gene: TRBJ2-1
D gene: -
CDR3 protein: CAIRGVNEQFF
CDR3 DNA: TGTGCCATCAGGGGGGTAAATGAGCAGTTCTTC

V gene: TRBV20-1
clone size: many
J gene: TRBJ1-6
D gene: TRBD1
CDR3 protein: CSATPGTGDHSPLHF
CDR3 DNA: TGCAGTGCTACCCCCGGGACAGGGGACCATTCACCCCTCCACTTT

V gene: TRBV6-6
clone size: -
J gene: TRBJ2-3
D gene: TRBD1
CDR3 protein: CASSYPKGQGFTDTQYF
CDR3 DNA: TGTGCCAGCAGTTACCCAAAGGGACAGGGATTTACAGATACGCAGTATTTT

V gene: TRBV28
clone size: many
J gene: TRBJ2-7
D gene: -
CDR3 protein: CASSFNGSPYEQYF
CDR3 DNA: TGTGCCAGCAGTTTTAACGGCAGCCCCTACGAGCAGTACTTC

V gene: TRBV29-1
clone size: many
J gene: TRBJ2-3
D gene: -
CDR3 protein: CSVSIGYTDTQYF
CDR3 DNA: TGCAGCGTTTCAATCGGTTACACAGATACGCAGTATTTT

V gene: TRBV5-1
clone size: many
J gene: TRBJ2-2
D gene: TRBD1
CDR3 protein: CASSLSGGVGELFF
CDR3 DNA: TGCGCCAGCAGCTTGTCAGGGGGCGTCGGGGAGCTGTTTTTT